This TCR beta chain was recovered during a study of human T cells and chemical hapten exposure. Study background: Per-sample TCR yield variation was attributed mainly to small pooled library volume differences. Study conclusions and caveats: DPC sensitization produced no change in TCRs with frequency above 1 in 1000.

Individual cDNA molecules in this library carried unique molecular identifiers. Per the original data handling: Samples held a median of around 92,000 TCRs, range about 20,000–690,600. TCRdb reanalysed the RACE reads using MiXCR and keeps one entry per CDR3 protein. In this record, the V and J calls reflect TCRdb's handling and not the investigators' own analysis. Among roughly 49,000 distinct CDR3 sequences listed, roughly 4.5% were seen once. This clonotype was seen repeatedly, ten times or more. The antigen is not known. CDR3 size: 15 residues. Germline V gene lookup returns CDR1 KGHSH and CDR2 LQKENI. Trimming removed 1 base at V and 3 bases at J, with 12 bases between. Regarding time point: healthy volunteer bleed at 2 weeks. It was from unfractionated whole blood that total RNA was extracted.

The source material was whole blood. The source is a female donor in good health. Some clones in this sample may be carry-over from other donors' samples. V usage is TRBV18 and J usage is TRBJ1-2; possible D gene TRBD1, 5 bases. The chain's CDR3 is CASSPQGPRDYGYTF. As DNA, the CDR3 is TGTGCCAGCTCACCACAGGGGCCGCGGGACTATGGCTACACCTTC. The complete variable domain, with remaining parts taken from reference TRBV18 and TRBJ1-2, reads NAGVMQNPRHLVRRRGQEARLRCSPMKGHSHVYWYRQLPEEGLKFMVYLQKENIIDESGMPKERFSAEFPKEGPSILRIQQVVRGDSAAYFCASSPQGPRDYGYTFGSGTRLTVV.